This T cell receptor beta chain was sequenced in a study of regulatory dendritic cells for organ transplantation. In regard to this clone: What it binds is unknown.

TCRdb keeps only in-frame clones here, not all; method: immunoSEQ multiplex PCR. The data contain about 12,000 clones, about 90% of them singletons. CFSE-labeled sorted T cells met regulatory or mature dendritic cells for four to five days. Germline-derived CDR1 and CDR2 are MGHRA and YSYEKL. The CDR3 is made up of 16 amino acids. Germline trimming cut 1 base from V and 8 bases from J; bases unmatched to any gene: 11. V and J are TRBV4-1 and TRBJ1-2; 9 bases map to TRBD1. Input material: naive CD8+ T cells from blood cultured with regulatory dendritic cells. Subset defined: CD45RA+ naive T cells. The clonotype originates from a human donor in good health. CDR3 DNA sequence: TGCGCCAGCAGCCAAGTCCTAACCGGGACAGGGAACGGCTACACCTTC. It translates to CASSQVLTGTGNGYTF.